The clone carrying this TCR beta chain was observed many times. Antigen unknown. The data stem from a study of glioma-infiltrating T cells. Germline CDR1 reads MNHEY; CDR2 reads SMNVEV (reference sequence). V gave up 6 bases and J gave up 2 bases, with 10 bases separating them. This CDR3 has 13 amino acids. Study-wide results and caveats: CDR3 overlap between tissue and blood was very small. Above-expected tissue-blood divergence occurred in all gliomas, most in low-grade ones.

The iRepertoire nested amplicon-rescue multiplex PCR amplified TCR alpha and beta CDR3s from RNA. TCRdb used MiXCR to reprocess the multiplex PCR reads, holding one entry per CDR3 protein. The top ten clones hold about a quarter of a sample with approximately 140,000 distinct CDR3 sequences, about 25% of them seen once. The source is a human donor with low-grade glioma or glioblastoma, undergoing nonglioma brain surgery, or in good health (not recorded which). The sequenced sample was glioma tissue, nonneoplastic brain tissue, or PBMCs (not recorded which). The chain couples TRBV27 to TRBJ2-5, with D perhaps TRBD1 (5 bases). CDR3 region: CASSRDSQETQYF. The CDR3 DNA is TGTGCCAGCAGCCGCGACAGTCAAGAGACCCAGTACTTC.